These 20 T cell receptor beta chains were sequenced from one sample in a study of T cell responses to AZD1222 COVID-19 vaccine. Produced via immunoSEQ multiplex PCR; TCRdb's table is partial and in-frame only. The sample has about 88,000 clones, roughly nine tenths seen once. The input for sequencing was peripheral blood, taken 28 days after the second AZD1222 dose. These receptors originate from an adult who received the AZD1222 COVID-19 vaccine.

V is TRBV6-5 and J is TRBJ1-5, with 7 positions matching TRBD1. Germline CDR1 and CDR2: MNHEY and SVGAGI. CDR3 length equals 14 residues. The ends lost 2 bases at V and 6 bases at J; junction bases unmatched: 4. The CDR3 DNA reads TGTGCCAGCAGTTACACAGGGGTGGGTCAGCCCCAGCATTTT. It encodes CASSYTGVGQPQHF.

The chain is built from TRBV20-1 and TRBJ2-1; 10 bases line up with TRBD1. The V and J ends lost 3 bases and 9 bases, in that order; junction bases with no gene match: 11. The CDR3 length is 15 residues. CDR1 is DFQATT and CDR2 is SNEGSKA in the germline V gene (reference sequence). In DNA form, the CDR3 reads TGCAGTGCTAGTCGACCGGGACAGGGGTTTCGTGAGCAGTTCTTC. Protein: CSASRPGQGFREQFF.

The chain combines TRBV18 with TRBJ2-5; no clear D gene. There are 13 residues in the CDR3. Germline V CDR1 and CDR2: KGHSH, LQKENI. Trimming left V 8 bases short and J 3 bases short, with 13 bases between. For the CDR3, the DNA is TGTGCCAGCCGAAGGTCTATCGAAGAGACCCAGTACTTC. Protein: CASRRSIEETQYF.

The chain couples TRBV19 to TRBJ2-1; 8 nucleotides line up with TRBD2. Unmatched junction bases numbered 4, after V lost 8 bases and J lost 4 bases. This CDR3 has 13 amino acids. The germline gives CDR1 LNHDA, CDR2 SQIVND (reference sequence). The CDR3 sequence is CASRGGTYNEQFF. The CDR3 DNA reads TGTGCCAGTCGGGGGGGGACGTACAATGAGCAGTTCTTC.

The V gene is TRBV5-4, the J gene TRBJ2-3; tentatively, D is TRBD2 (6 bases). CDR1 and CDR2 from the germline V gene are SGHNT and YYREEE (reference sequence). This CDR3 is 17 amino acids long. The ends were cut back, 0 bases at V and 4 bases at J, with 18 bases in the middle. CDR3 loop: CASSLGGRGGSADTQYF. The CDR3 nucleotides read TGTGCCAGCAGCTTGGGGGGACGAGGAGGGTCAGCAGATACGCAGTATTTT.

This chain uses TRBV7-3 with TRBJ2-5, with D tentatively TRBD1 or TRBD2 (5 bases each). V lost 3 bases to trimming and J lost 5 bases, with 16 bases between them. Germline values: CDR1 SGHTA, CDR2 FQGTGA. This CDR3 is 15 amino acids long. DNA for the CDR3: TGTGCCAGCAGCTTGTCCGGGGCCCGAGGGGAGACCCAGTACTTC. Encoded protein: CASSLSGARGETQYF.

This rearrangement joins TRBV5-4 to TRBJ2-7, with D possibly matching TRBD2 (5 bases). The end of the DNA fits TRBJ2-1 better, so the J call may be wrong. The CDR3 contains 13 residues. From germline, CDR1 is SGHNT and CDR2 YYREEE (reference sequence). The CDR3 DNA reads TGTGCCAGCAGCTTGGCCTACGAGGGTCGGCAGTTCTTC. Translated: CASSLAYEGRQFF.

The CDR3 region has the DNA TGTGCCAGTAGTAGGGGGCCCATTAACTATGGCTACACCTTC. This codes for CASSRGPINYGYTF. The J gene is TRBJ1-2, the V gene TRBV19; weak D call: TRBD1 (6 bases). The CDR3 extends over 14 amino acids. Germline V gives CDR1 LNHDA, CDR2 SQIVND (reference sequence). V was cut by 4 bases and J by 1 base, with 10 bases left in between. Full variable domain (outside the CDR3, taken from reference TRBV19 and TRBJ1-2): DGGITQSPKYLFRKEGQNVTLSCEQNLNHDAMYWYRQDPGQGLRLIYYSQIVNDFQKGDIAEGYSVSREKKESFPLTVTSAQKNPTAFYLCASSRGPINYGYTFGSGTRLTVV.

Only one count was recorded for this clone. The chain carries TRBV7-9 and TRBJ1-1; D is unclear. Trimming took off 7 bases at V and 8 bases at J, with 14 bases between the two ends. Per germline, CDR1 SEHNR and CDR2 FQNEAQ (reference sequence). There are 12 residues in the CDR3. CDR3 bases: TGTGCCAGCACCCCCGCGGTAATCGAAGCTTTCTTT. Translation: CASTPAVIEAFF.

The chain joins TRBV7-9 to TRBJ2-1; no clear D. V dropped 2 bases and J dropped 11 bases, with 10 bases sitting between them. CDR1 SEHNR and CDR2 FQNEAQ come from the germline V gene (reference sequence). The CDR3 contains 12 residues. For the CDR3, the DNA is TGTGCCAGCAGCTTACTAGAAACGCAGCAGTTCTTC. As protein: CASSLLETQQFF.

The rearrangement links TRBV18 to TRBJ1-2; possible D gene TRBD1, 5 bases. Looked up from germline, CDR1 is KGHSH and CDR2 is LQKENI. V lost 5 bases, J lost 6 bases, and 10 bases lay in between. This CDR3 spans 12 amino acids. CDR3 amino acids: CASSAEGNGYTF. As DNA, the CDR3 is TGTGCCAGCTCAGCCGAGGGGAATGGCTACACCTTC.

This clone turned up a few times. The chain carries TRBV12-5 and TRBJ1-5, with TRBD1 as a possible D gene (6 bases). This CDR3 contains 13 residues. Germline V gene sequence: CDR1 LGHNT, CDR2 FRNRAP. The ends were cut back, 8 bases at V and 0 bases at J, with 8 bases in the middle. The CDR3 nucleotides are TGTGCTAGTACAGGGAATAGCAATCAGCCCCAGCATTTT. It specifies CASTGNSNQPQHF.

The CDR3 sequence is CASSRDSYGYTF. The CDR3, as DNA: TGTGCCAGCAGCCGGGACTCCTATGGCTACACCTTC. This sequence joins TRBV3-1 (or the pseudogene TRBV3-2) and TRBJ1-2, with D maybe TRBD1 (5 bases). The CDR3 loop spans 12 amino acids. From germline, CDR1 is LGHDT and CDR2 YNNKEL (reference sequence). Trimming pared 4 bases from V and 4 bases from J, leaving 7 bases between.

The rearrangement joins TRBV12-3 or TRBV12-4 to TRBJ2-7; weak D call: TRBD2 (5 bases). CDR3 size: 12 residues. V lost 6 bases and J lost 4, with 10 bases in between. Written as DNA, the CDR3 is TGTGCCAGCAGCCCGGCGGGTTACGAGCAGTACTTC. This gives the protein CASSPAGYEQYF.

The genes are TRBV7-8 and TRBJ1-1; D perhaps matches TRBD1 (6 bases). Germline V gene sequence: CDR1 SGHVS, CDR2 FQNEAQ. The CDR3 is 15 residues long. The ends were cut back, 1 base at V and 2 bases at J, with 11 bases in the middle. The CDR3 DNA sequence: TGTGCCAGCAGCTTAGTGTCAGGGGTTAACACTGAAGCTTTCTTT. Protein sequence: CASSLVSGVNTEAFF. Looking up the rest from reference TRBV7-8 and TRBJ1-1 gives the full variable domain: GAGVSQSPRYKVAKRGQDVALRCDPISGHVSLFWYQQALGQGPEFLTYFQNEAQLDKSGLPSDRFFAERPEGSVSTLKIQRTQQEDSAVYLCASSLVSGVNTEAFFGQGTRLTVV.

The J gene is TRBJ2-5, the V gene TRBV5-4; no firm D call. The length of the CDR3 is 12 residues. Germline-derived CDR1 and CDR2 are SGHNT and YYREEE (reference sequence). The ends were cut back, 4 bases at V and 5 bases at J, with 9 bases in the middle. For the CDR3, the DNA is TGTGCCAGCAGCCGCCAATACGAGACCCAGTACTTC. Translation gives CASSRQYETQYF.

The chain joins TRBV6-5 to TRBJ2-3; D gene ambiguous. Germline loops: CDR1 MNHEY, CDR2 SVGAGI. The germline V and J ends were trimmed by 6 bases and 0 bases, with 13 bases remaining between them. The length of the CDR3 is 15 residues. The CDR3 DNA sequence: TGTGCCAGCAGCCCCATAGATACGAGCACAGATACGCAGTATTTT. Its protein product is CASSPIDTSTDTQYF.

The V and J genes are TRBV9 and TRBJ1-3, with D possibly being TRBD1 (6 bases). Germline-derived CDR1 and CDR2 are SGDLS and YYNGEE. The CDR3 runs 15 residues. V lost 1 base and J lost 0, with 8 bases in between. The CDR3, as DNA: TGTGCCAGCAGCGTAAGGGGGAACTCTGGAAACACCATATATTTT. Translating gives CASSVRGNSGNTIYF.

The chain recombines TRBV11-1 with TRBJ2-7; D remains ambiguous. Trimming removed 5 bases at V and 2 bases at J, with 7 bases between. Germline V gene sequence: CDR1 SGHAT, CDR2 FQDESV (reference sequence). The CDR3 is 12 amino acids. CDR3 sequence (DNA): TGTGCCAGCAGCCATCCCCCCTACGAGCAGTACTTC. Translation: CASSHPPYEQYF. Looking up the rest from reference TRBV11-1 and TRBJ2-7 gives the full variable domain: EAEVAQSPRYKITEKSQAVAFWCDPISGHATLYWYRQILGQGPELLVQFQDESVVDDSQLPKDRFSAERLKGVDSTLKIQPAELGDSAMYLCASSHPPYEQYFGPGTRLTVT.

V is TRBV19 and J is TRBJ2-2; D might be TRBD2 (7 bases). CDR3 size: 16 residues. CDR1 LNHDA and CDR2 SQIVND come from the germline V gene (reference sequence). The V and J ends lost 2 bases and 5 bases respectively, with 15 bases between them. The CDR3 is CASSIPRGLLTGELFF. The CDR3, as DNA: TGTGCCAGTAGTATACCGCGGGGGCTGTTGACCGGGGAGCTGTTTTTT.